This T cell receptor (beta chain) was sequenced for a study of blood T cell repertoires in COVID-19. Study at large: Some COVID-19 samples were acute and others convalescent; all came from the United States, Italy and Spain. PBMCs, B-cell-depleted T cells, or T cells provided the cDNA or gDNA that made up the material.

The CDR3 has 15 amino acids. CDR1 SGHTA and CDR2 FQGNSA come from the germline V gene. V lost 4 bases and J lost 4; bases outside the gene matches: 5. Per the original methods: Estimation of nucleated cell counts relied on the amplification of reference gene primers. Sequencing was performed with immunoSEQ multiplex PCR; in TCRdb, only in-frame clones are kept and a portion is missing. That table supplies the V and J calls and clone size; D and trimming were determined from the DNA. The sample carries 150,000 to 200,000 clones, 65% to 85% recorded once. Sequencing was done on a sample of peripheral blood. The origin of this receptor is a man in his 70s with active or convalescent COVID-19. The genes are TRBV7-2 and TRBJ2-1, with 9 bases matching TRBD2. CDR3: CASSYSSGAYNEQFF. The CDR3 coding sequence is TGTGCCAGCAGCTATTCTAGCGGGGCTTACAATGAGCAGTTCTTC.